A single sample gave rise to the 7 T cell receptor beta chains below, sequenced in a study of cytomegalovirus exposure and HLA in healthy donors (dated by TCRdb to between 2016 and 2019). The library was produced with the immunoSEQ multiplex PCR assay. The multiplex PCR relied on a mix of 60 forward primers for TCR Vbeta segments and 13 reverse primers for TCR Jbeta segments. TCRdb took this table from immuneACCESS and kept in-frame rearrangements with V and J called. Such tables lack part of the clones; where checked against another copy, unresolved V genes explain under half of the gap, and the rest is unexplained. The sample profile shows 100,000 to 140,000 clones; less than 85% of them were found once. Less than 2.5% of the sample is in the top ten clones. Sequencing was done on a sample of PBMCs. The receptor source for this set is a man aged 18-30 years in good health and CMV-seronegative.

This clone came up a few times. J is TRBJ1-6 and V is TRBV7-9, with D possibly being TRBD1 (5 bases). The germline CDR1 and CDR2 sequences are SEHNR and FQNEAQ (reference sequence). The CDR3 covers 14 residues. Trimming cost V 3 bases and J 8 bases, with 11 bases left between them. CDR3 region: CASSLNLRDSPLHF. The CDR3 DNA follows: TGTGCCAGCAGCTTGAACCTCAGGGATTCACCCCTCCACTTT.

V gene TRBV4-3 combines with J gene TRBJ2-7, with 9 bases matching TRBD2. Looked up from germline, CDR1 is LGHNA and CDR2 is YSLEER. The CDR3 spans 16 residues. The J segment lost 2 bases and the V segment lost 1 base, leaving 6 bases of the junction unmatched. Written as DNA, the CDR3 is TGCGCCAGCAGCCAAGCTTCCCTAGCGGGGACCTACGAGCAGTACTTC. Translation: CASSQASLAGTYEQYF.

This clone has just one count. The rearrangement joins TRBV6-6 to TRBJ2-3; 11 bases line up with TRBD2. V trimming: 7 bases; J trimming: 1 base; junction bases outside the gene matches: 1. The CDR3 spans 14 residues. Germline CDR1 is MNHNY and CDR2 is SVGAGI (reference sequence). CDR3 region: CASKTSGGTDTQYF. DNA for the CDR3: TGTGCCAGCAAGACTAGCGGGGGCACAGATACGCAGTATTTT.

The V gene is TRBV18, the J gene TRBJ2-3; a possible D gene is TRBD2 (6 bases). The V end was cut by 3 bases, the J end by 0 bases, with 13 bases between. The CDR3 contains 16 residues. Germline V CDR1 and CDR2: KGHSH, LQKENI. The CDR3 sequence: CASSPGTSDSTDTQYF. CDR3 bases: TGTGCCAGCTCACCCGGGACTTCCGATAGCACAGATACGCAGTATTTT.

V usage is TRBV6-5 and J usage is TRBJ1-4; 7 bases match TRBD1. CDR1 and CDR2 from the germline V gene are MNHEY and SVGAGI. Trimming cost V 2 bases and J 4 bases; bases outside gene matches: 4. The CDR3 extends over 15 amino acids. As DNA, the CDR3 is TGTGCCAGCAGTTACGCGACAGGGTATAATGAAAAACTGTTTTTT. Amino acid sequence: CASSYATGYNEKLFF.

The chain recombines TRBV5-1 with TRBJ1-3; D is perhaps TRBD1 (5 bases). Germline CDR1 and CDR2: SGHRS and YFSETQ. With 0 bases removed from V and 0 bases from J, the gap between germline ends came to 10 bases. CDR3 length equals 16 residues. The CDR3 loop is CASSLVGATSGNTIYF. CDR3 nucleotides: TGCGCCAGCAGCTTGGTAGGGGCTACCTCTGGAAACACCATATATTTT.

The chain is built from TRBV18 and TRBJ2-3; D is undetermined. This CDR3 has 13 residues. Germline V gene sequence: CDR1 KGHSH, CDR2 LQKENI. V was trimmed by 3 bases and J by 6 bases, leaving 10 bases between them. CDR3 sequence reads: CASSPPFGDTQYF. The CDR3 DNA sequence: TGTGCCAGCTCACCGCCCTTCGGTGATACGCAGTATTTT.